These 17 T cell receptor beta chains were all obtained from the same sample, sequenced in a study of beta chain features in type 1 diabetes. General study results and limits: Significant though moderate, a shortening of TCRB CDR3s appeared in all four CD4+ subsets of Type 1 diabetes patients.

The investigators reverse transcribed all of the isolated RNA, so they sequenced expressed TCRB transcripts. Sequencing was performed with immunoSEQ multiplex PCR; in TCRdb, only in-frame clones are kept and a portion is missing. The sample contains roughly 300,000 clones, approximately 9.7% of which appear only once. These TCRs' antigens remain unknown. Input material: central memory CD4+ T cells from blood. Receptors were obtained from a man aged 25-40 years with type 1 diabetes.

This clone was seen repeatedly, ten times or more. This sequence joins TRBV10-3 and TRBJ2-6, with TRBD1 matching over 8 bases. The CDR3 is 15 residues long. Germline V gene data show CDR1 as ENHRY and CDR2 as SYGVKD. Trimming cost V 5 bases and J 2 bases; bases outside gene matches: 2. CDR3 amino acids: CAISKDRAGANVLTF. For the CDR3, the DNA is TGTGCCATCAGTAAGGACAGGGCTGGGGCCAACGTCCTGACTTTC.

This chain links TRBV6-5 with TRBJ2-2; D is possibly TRBD1 (6 bases). The germline CDR1 and CDR2 sequences are MNHEY and SVGAGI. This CDR3 has 13 residues. V lost 7 bases and J lost 5, with 11 bases in between. Written as DNA, the CDR3 is TGTGCCAGCATTCCCACAGGGACCGGGGAGCTGTTTTTT. It codes for CASIPTGTGELFF.

This clone was seen many times. This sample includes further DNA sequences coding for the same CDR3. The genes are TRBV7-2 and TRBJ2-7, with a tentative D call TRBD2 (6 bases). The germline gives CDR1 SGHTA, CDR2 FQGNSA. V lost 5 bases and J lost 4, with 12 bases in between. The CDR3 loop spans 13 amino acids. This CDR3 reads CASSRDFDYEQYF. The CDR3 region has the DNA TGTGCCAGCAGCCGGGACTTCGATTACGAGCAGTACTTC.

A few counts support this clone. The chain combines TRBV25-1 with TRBJ1-2, with no clear D. The germline gives CDR1 MGHDK, CDR2 SYGVNS. Trimming cost V 2 bases and J 4 bases, with 5 bases left between them. The CDR3 consists of 12 residues. CDR3 in DNA: TGTGCCAGCAGTGAAAGCTTCTATGGCTACACCTTC. Protein sequence: CASSESFYGYTF.

The chain links TRBV5-4 to TRBJ2-6, with TRBD1 matching 7 bases. Unmatched junction bases numbered 9, after V lost 3 bases and J lost 9 bases. CDR1 and CDR2 from the germline V gene are SGHNT and YYREEE (reference sequence). The CDR3 runs to 15 residues. DNA for the CDR3: TGTGCCAGCAGCTCCTGGACCAGGGGGAGCAACGTCCTGACTTTC. The encoded protein is CASSSWTRGSNVLTF.

Details on this clone: One junction end does not reproduce the germline sequence, and a read error may be involved. This sequence joins TRBV11-2 and TRBJ1-2; D is unresolved. CDR3 length equals 14 residues. Germline lookup yields CDR1 SGHAT and CDR2 FQNNGV. The CDR3 nucleotides are TGTGCCAGCAGCTTAGAGGCAGGTCCCCCTTTAATCCTCTTC. It translates to CASSLEAGPPLILF.

The rearrangement joins TRBV7-2 to TRBJ2-7; 9 bases agree with TRBD1. Trimming cost V 1 base and J 6 bases; bases outside gene matches: 16. CDR3 length: 18 residues. In germline, CDR1 is SGHTA, CDR2 FQGNSA. The CDR3 DNA reads TGTGCCAGCAGCTTAGTCCCCTCGGGACAGGGAGCTTCTGGCGAGCAGTACTTC. It yields the protein CASSLVPSGQGASGEQYF.

This chain uses TRBV6-5 with TRBJ1-2, with D unclear. V was trimmed by 5 bases and J by 6 bases, leaving 16 bases between them. This CDR3 is 14 amino acids long. The germline CDR1 and CDR2 sequences are MNHEY and SVGAGI. Here the CDR3 reads CASSRGDTTNGYTF. The CDR3, as DNA: TGTGCCAGCAGTCGAGGAGACACCACAAATGGCTACACCTTC.

The rearrangement uses TRBV7-9 and TRBJ1-4, with D possibly TRBD1 on 6 matching bases. The germline V gene has CDR1 SEHNR and CDR2 FQNEAQ (reference sequence). This CDR3 has 14 amino acids. The germline V and J ends were trimmed by 8 bases and 4 bases, with 14 bases remaining between them. The CDR3 spells CASGGPRDNEKLFF. The DNA for the CDR3 is TGTGCCAGCGGGGGGCCTCGAGATAATGAAAAACTGTTTTTT.

V usage is TRBV28 and J usage is TRBJ1-2, with TRBD1 matching over 8 bases. This CDR3 has 14 amino acids. Unmatched junction bases numbered 3, after V lost 3 bases and J lost 3 bases. Germline V lookup: CDR1 MDHEN, CDR2 SYDVKM. As DNA, the CDR3 is TGTGCCAGCAGTTTCCAGGGGGCGCACTATGGCTACACCTTC. As protein: CASSFQGAHYGYTF.

This clone was seen more than once but under ten times. This chain uses TRBV2 with TRBJ2-1; unclear D gene. V lost 5 bases, J lost 6 bases, and 11 bases lay in between. CDR1 is SNHLY and CDR2 is FYNNEI in the germline V gene. The CDR3 runs 13 residues. This CDR3 is CASSLEQTNEQFF. CDR3 sequence (DNA): TGTGCCAGCAGTCTGGAGCAGACCAATGAGCAGTTCTTC.

The table lists this clone with a few counts. The chain employs TRBV15 and TRBJ2-2; 9 bases are shared with TRBD1. In germline, CDR1 is LNHNV, CDR2 YYDKDF (reference sequence). This CDR3 spans 19 amino acids. The junction had 17 bases not matched to a gene; V was cut back by 3 bases and J by 6 bases. DNA for the CDR3: TGTGCCACCAGCAGGACACACATTACCGGGACAGGGTCCGCCGGGGAGCTGTTTTTT. Amino acids: CATSRTHITGTGSAGELFF.

The chain combines TRBV9 with TRBJ1-2, with D possibly matching TRBD1 (5 bases). The V end was cut by 0 bases, the J end by 0 bases, with 9 bases between. Germline CDR1 reads SGDLS; CDR2 reads YYNGEE. This CDR3 is built from 15 residues. The CDR3 coding sequence is TGTGCCAGCAGCGTAGCTCCAGGGACTAACTATGGCTACACCTTC. It translates to CASSVAPGTNYGYTF.

This rearrangement joins TRBV7-9 to TRBJ2-4; no reliable D call. The V and J ends lost 1 base and 1 base respectively, with 5 bases between them. Looked up from germline, CDR1 is SEHNR and CDR2 is FQNEAQ (reference sequence). This CDR3 region has 14 residues. Here the CDR3 reads CASSLGIAKNIQYF. CDR3 nucleotides: TGTGCCAGCAGCTTAGGGATCGCCAAAAACATTCAGTACTTC.

The chain uses TRBV28 and TRBJ1-2; D is unclear. Trimming took off 6 bases at V and 10 bases at J, with 12 bases between the two ends. Germline CDR1 MDHEN, CDR2 SYDVKM. This CDR3 region has 11 residues. The CDR3 protein is CASSTWSHYTF. DNA for the CDR3: TGTGCCAGCAGCACTTGGTCCCACTACACCTTC.

This clone was recorded a few times. The chain uses TRBV7-8 and TRBJ2-5; 8 bases map to TRBD1. The CDR3 totals 15 residues. V was clipped by 5 bases and J by 5 bases; unmatched bases: 10. The V gene's germline CDR1 is SGHVS and CDR2 FQNEAQ. The CDR3 coding sequence is TGTGCCAGCAGCAACCGGGACAGGCATGGGGAGACCCAGTACTTC. Protein sequence: CASSNRDRHGETQYF.

The sample holds many counts of this clone. V is TRBV5-1 and J is TRBJ1-1; 9 bases align to TRBD1. Looked up from germline, CDR1 is SGHRS and CDR2 is YFSETQ. This CDR3 is built from 14 residues. V shed 7 bases and J 5 bases; nucleotides not matched to a gene: 9. The CDR3 bases are TGCGCCAGCGAAAGTGGGACAGGGAGGACTGAAGCTTTCTTT. Translated, it gives CASESGTGRTEAFF. Combining the CDR3 with reference TRBV5-1 and TRBJ1-1 gives the whole variable domain KAGVTQTPRYLIKTRGQQVTLSCSPISGHRSVSWYQQTPGQGLQFLFEYFSETQRNKGNFPGRFSGRQFSNSRSEMNVSTLELGDSALYLCASESGTGRTEAFFGQGTRLTVV.